The clone carrying this T cell receptor (beta chain) occurred once. The sample belongs to a study of blood T cell repertoires in COVID-19. How the authors handled the data: Reference gene primer amplification gave estimated nucleated cell counts. The protocol was immunoSEQ multiplex PCR, while the TCRdb copy is restricted to in-frame clones and leaves out a portion. The V and J calls and clone size come from that table; D and trimming were worked out from the DNA. Altogether fewer than 250,000 clones are present, 83% being singletons, with the ten largest covering about 3.8%. The CDR3 loop spans 15 amino acids. Trimming took off 1 base at V and 5 bases at J, with 14 bases between the two ends. Germline-derived CDR1 and CDR2 are SGHRS and YFSETQ. Those enrolled, adults aged roughly 18 to 89 years, came from 25 or so US areas. A PCR-confirmed or clinician-diagnosed COVID-19 case had contacted exposed participants within 2 weeks of entry.

This chain uses TRBV5-1 with TRBJ2-3, with D possibly matching TRBD2 (5 bases). The source material was PBMCs or T cells enriched from blood (not recorded which). The TCR comes from a woman aged 40 to 55 who had been exposed to COVID-19. CDR3 loop: CASSLQPVEGDTQYF. CDR3 DNA sequence: TGCGCCAGCAGCTTGCAGCCTGTTGAGGGAGATACGCAGTATTTT.